The clone carrying this T cell receptor beta chain came up once. This record belongs to a study of T cell changes during pregnancy in multiple sclerosis. Trimming removed 5 bases at V and 5 bases at J, with 6 bases between. CDR3 length: 11 residues. Germline assignment: CDR1 LNHDA and CDR2 SQIVND (reference sequence). TCRdb's table, derived via immunoSEQ multiplex PCR, lists solely in-frame clones and lacks some. The profile shows more than 55,000 clones, less than 90% of them singletons. The sequencing here drew on CD4+ T cells from peripheral blood mononuclear cells, taken in the third trimester of pregnancy. This receptor was obtained from a female donor with multiple sclerosis, enrolled in a pregnancy study. This sequence joins TRBV19 and TRBJ1-2, with D unclear. Here the CDR3 reads CASSSVYGYTF. The CDR3 DNA follows: TGTGCCAGTAGTTCTGTTTATGGCTACACCTTC.